A single sample gave rise to the 14 T cell receptor beta chains below, sequenced in a study of beta chain features in type 1 diabetes. The investigators reverse transcribed all of the isolated RNA, so they sequenced expressed TCRB transcripts. The protocol was immunoSEQ multiplex PCR, while the TCRdb copy is restricted to in-frame clones and leaves out a portion. This sample yields under 450,000 clones, of which around 13% are seen a single time; roughly 0.038% belongs to the top ten. Sequencing input: naive CD4+ T cells from blood. These TCRs come from a man aged 25-45 years in good health.

J is TRBJ2-5 and V is TRBV7-2; 13 bases agree with TRBD2. With 5 bases clipped from V and 5 bases from J, the junction kept 8 bases outside the gene matches. There are 16 residues in the CDR3. Germline V gene lookup returns CDR1 SGHTA and CDR2 FQGNSA. The CDR3 DNA reads TGTGCCAGCAGCCGCACTAGCGGGGGGGCCGGTGAGACCCAGTACTTC. This sequence encodes CASSRTSGGAGETQYF.

This clone showed up just a few times. The chain couples TRBV19 to TRBJ2-6; D not certain. The CDR3 contains 15 residues. Trimming shortened V by 5 bases and J by 0 bases, and 8 bases separated the two germline ends. From germline, CDR1 is LNHDA and CDR2 SQIVND (reference sequence). The CDR3 DNA follows: TGTGCCAGTAGTTCTGACCCCTCTGGGGCCAACGTCCTGACTTTC. Translated: CASSSDPSGANVLTF.

J is TRBJ2-7 and V is TRBV5-4; 8 positions agree with TRBD1. CDR1 and CDR2 from the germline V gene are SGHNT and YYREEE (reference sequence). CDR3 length: 15 residues. V shed 3 bases, J shed 2 bases, and the junction held 7 bases outside the gene matches. CDR3 amino acids: CASSYQTGAPYEQYF. Here the CDR3 DNA reads TGTGCCAGCAGCTATCAGACAGGGGCTCCCTACGAGCAGTACTTC.

The chain joins TRBV7-9 to TRBJ2-1; TRBD2 is a possible D gene (6 bases). Germline CDR1 and CDR2: SEHNR and FQNEAQ (reference sequence). The V end lost 0 bases, the J end lost 4 bases, and 16 bases lay between the germline ends. The CDR3 consists of 17 residues. Here the CDR3 reads CASSLAGRGKSYNEQFF. The CDR3 region has the DNA TGTGCCAGCAGCTTAGCGGGGCGCGGGAAAAGTTACAATGAGCAGTTCTTC.

In this sample, this clone turned up a few times. The CDR3 DNA sequence: TGTGCCAGCAGCAGTTTAGCGGGAGGAGGGAATGAGCAGTTCTTC. This translates into CASSSLAGGGNEQFF. The chain links TRBV7-9 to TRBJ2-1, with 10 bases lining up with TRBD2. Per the germline V gene, CDR1 is SEHNR and CDR2 is FQNEAQ (reference sequence). CDR3 size: 15 residues. Germline trimming cut 5 bases from V and 7 bases from J; bases unmatched to any gene: 8.

This clone was observed a few times. The chain recombines TRBV11-2 with TRBJ2-5; TRBD2 aligns across 11 bases. Germline V gives CDR1 SGHAT, CDR2 FQNNGV. Germline trimming cut 5 bases from V and 3 bases from J; bases unmatched to any gene: 11. This CDR3 has 17 residues. CDR3 DNA: TGTGCCAGCAGCCCGTGGGGGAGACTAGCGGGAAAAGAGACCCAGTACTTC. Translated: CASSPWGRLAGKETQYF.

This clone was counted between two and nine times. The chain is built from TRBV6-1 and TRBJ2-1; D unclear. Germline V lookup: CDR1 MNHNS, CDR2 SASEGT. The CDR3 is 13 amino acids. The ends were cut back, 5 bases at V and 9 bases at J, with 14 bases in the middle. DNA for the CDR3: TGTGCCAGCAGTCCGACCACAGTCAGTGAGCAGTTCTTC. Amino acid sequence: CASSPTTVSEQFF.

This clone was seen a few times. The rearrangement joins TRBV7-9 to TRBJ2-3, with TRBD2 as a possible D gene (6 bases). Trimming removed 5 bases at V and 0 bases at J, with 15 bases between. Looked up from germline, CDR1 is SEHNR and CDR2 is FQNEAQ (reference sequence). The CDR3 has 16 residues. The CDR3, as DNA: TGTGCCAGCAGCAGCCGGGACTGGAGAAGCACAGATACGCAGTATTTT. Translation gives CASSSRDWRSTDTQYF.

This clone was counted a few times. J is TRBJ2-4 and V is TRBV19; D ambiguous. Germline CDR1 LNHDA, CDR2 SQIVND (reference sequence). The CDR3 extends over 11 amino acids. V lost 10 bases and J 5 bases, leaving 9 bases between the germline ends. This CDR3 reads CATSRQNIQYF. DNA of the CDR3: TGTGCCACCAGCCGTCAAAACATTCAGTACTTC. Complete variable domain (other parts from reference TRBV19 and TRBJ2-4): DGGITQSPKYLFRKEGQNVTLSCEQNLNHDAMYWYRQDPGQGLRLIYYSQIVNDFQKGDIAEGYSVSREKKESFPLTVTSAQKNPTAFYLCATSRQNIQYFGAGTRLSVL.

This rearrangement joins TRBV7-6 to TRBJ1-1; D possibly corresponds to TRBD1 (5 bases). The V end lost 5 bases, the J end lost 0 bases, and 13 bases lay between the germline ends. The CDR3 length is 15 residues. Germline V CDR1 and CDR2: SGHVS, FNYEAQ. The CDR3 DNA follows: TGTGCCAGCAGCCCAAGACAGACCCTGAACACTGAAGCTTTCTTT. It translates to CASSPRQTLNTEAFF.

This clone turned up a few times. This chain links TRBV6-5 with TRBJ1-1; 8 nucleotides agree with TRBD1. This CDR3 spans 11 amino acids. The V gene end was trimmed by 10 bases and the J gene end by 11 bases; junction bases not matched to a gene: 9. Per the germline V gene, CDR1 is MNHEY and CDR2 is SVGAGI. CDR3 bases: TGTGCCACCGCAAGGACAGGGAGCGCTTTCTTT. Encoded protein: CATARTGSAFF.

This clone was detected only a few times. V usage is TRBV27 and J usage is TRBJ2-4; D gene unclear. Looked up from germline, CDR1 is MNHEY and CDR2 is SMNVEV (reference sequence). Trimming removed 3 bases at V and 0 bases at J, with 9 bases between. The CDR3 consists of 15 residues. The CDR3 bases are TGTGCCAGCAGTTTGACGTCTCTAGCCAAAAACATTCAGTACTTC. Its translation: CASSLTSLAKNIQYF.

This clone was picked up a small number of times. The chain has TRBV9 and TRBJ1-1; the D gene is possibly TRBD1 (6 bases). Germline V lookup: CDR1 SGDLS, CDR2 YYNGEE. Trimming left V 4 bases short and J 0 bases short, with 13 bases between. This CDR3 is built from 15 residues. Here the CDR3 reads CASSSSGTMNTEAFF. The CDR3 coding sequence is TGTGCCAGCAGCAGTTCCGGGACAATGAACACTGAAGCTTTCTTT.

J is TRBJ1-4 and V is TRBV11-2; D is unresolved. V was clipped by 4 bases and J by 5 bases, with 14 bases between them. The CDR3 loop spans 15 amino acids. CDR1 SGHAT and CDR2 FQNNGV come from the germline V gene. CDR3 loop: CASSSLRLGNEKLFF. Written as DNA, the CDR3 is TGTGCCAGCAGCTCCCTTCGGTTAGGCAATGAAAAACTGTTTTTT.